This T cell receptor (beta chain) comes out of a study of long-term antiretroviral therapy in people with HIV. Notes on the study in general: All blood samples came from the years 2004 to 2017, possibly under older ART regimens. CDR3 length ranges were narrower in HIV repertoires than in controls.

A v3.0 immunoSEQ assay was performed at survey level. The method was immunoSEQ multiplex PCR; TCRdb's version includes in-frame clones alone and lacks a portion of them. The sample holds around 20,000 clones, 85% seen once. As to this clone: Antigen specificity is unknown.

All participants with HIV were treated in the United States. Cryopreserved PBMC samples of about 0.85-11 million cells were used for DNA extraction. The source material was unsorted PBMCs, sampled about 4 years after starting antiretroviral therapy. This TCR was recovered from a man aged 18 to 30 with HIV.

The CDR3 nucleotides are TGTGCCAGCAGCTACCCTTTGGCCAAAAACATTCAGTACTTC. It codes for CASSYPLAKNIQYF. This chain joins TRBV7-8 and TRBJ2-4; no definite D call. Trimming shortened V by 4 bases and J by 1 base, and 8 bases separated the two germline ends. CDR3 length equals 14 residues. From germline, CDR1 is SGHVS and CDR2 FQNEAQ.